Listed here is a single TCR beta chain. What this receptor recognizes is not known. One base away there is no much larger clone; base qualities are not given. The germline V gene supplies CDR1 SQVTM and CDR2 ANQGSEA. Counted from cysteine to phenylalanine, this CDR3 has 13 amino acids. The sequence is cut down to CDR3 DNA, 39 bases in frame from base 1. Unmatched junction bases come to 6, with V trimmed by 4 bases and J by 9 bases. Read against the paper, the sample's time point label means: persistent/refractory GD, antithyroid drugs over 5 years with positive TRAb. For both TCR sequencing and RNA sequencing, RNA was extracted from PBMCs using TRIzol. The diagnosis of Graves' disease followed American Thyroid Association guidelines. The patients came from an endocrinology department in Xi'an, China. Each patient gave 7 to 9.5 milliliters of peripheral blood, collected in an EDTA anticoagulant tube. PBMCs were isolated by Ficoll Paque Plus density gradient separation without further T cell sorting. An Agilent 2100 Bioanalyzer and agarose gel were used to check RNA quality, and a NanoDrop 2000 was used to measure RNA concentration.

The sample is drawn from a study of regulatory T cells in long-lasting Graves disease (dated by TCRdb to about 2021). Looking at the study overall: Persistent Graves' disease was defined as persistently positive TSH receptor autoantibodies together with antithyroid drug treatment for over 5 years. Patients with persistent Graves' disease were compared with patients with newly diagnosed Graves' disease using TCR sequencing and RNA sequencing of peripheral blood. The study was registered as a clinical trial and conducted in China. A total of about 35 samples underwent TCR sequencing: 13 from persistent and about 20 from newly diagnosed Graves' disease patients. On average, persistent Graves' disease patients in the clinical cohort had been on antithyroid drugs for about 10.3 years.

Libraries came from multiplex PCR. Data came from an Illumina HiSeq 4000. iRepertoire HTBI primers and Arm-PCR amplification of CDR3 regions were used to construct TCR beta libraries. Gel purification was performed on PCR products prior to sequencing. The original methods were these. Gene usage analysis of CDR3 amino acid clonotypes relied on the 55 to 80 TRBV and over 13 TRBJ segments identified across samples. COPE and FqMerger were used to merge filtered high-quality paired reads into contigs. BLAST was used to align contigs to the IMGT TRBV, TRBD and TRBJ reference genes, and CDR3 was defined following IMGT. Clonotypes above 0.1% frequency were classified as highly expanded clones. Shannon entropy served as the measure of repertoire diversity, while the Gini coefficient captured V-J evenness. A clonotype found in more than one individual was treated as public. TCRdb passed the public sequencing reads through fastp at Q25 and MiXCR, retaining productive beta sequences. Every distinct CDR3 protein forms one entry, paired with its most common genes and DNA. These V and J calls derive from TCRdb rather than the authors' analysis. This sample comprises roughly 700,000 distinct CDR3 sequences, approximately 29% of them detected only once. The ten largest clones take up 40% to 50% of the sample.

The research as a whole found: Persistent Graves' disease patients showed lower TCR Shannon entropy and fewer highly expanded clones than newly diagnosed patients, suggesting clonal expansion. Persistent disease showed preferential use of TRBV28, TRBJ1-2 and TRBJ2-5, whereas newly diagnosed disease favored TRBV20-1 and TRBJ2-1. Sequencing and analysis were limited to the TCR beta chain. The small sample size was acknowledged by the authors as a limitation that may reduce accuracy. The study examined only peripheral blood because the primary lesion, thyroid tissue, could not be accessed. Patients with persistent disease shared more public clonotypes (around 2,700) than newly diagnosed patients did (about 970).

This receptor was identified in a female donor with Graves disease. The chain links TRBV29-1 with TRBJ2-2, with TRBD2 identical over 9 junction bases. Here the sequenced sample was peripheral blood mononuclear cells (PBMCs), taken when the disease was refractory, from a patient treated with antithyroid drugs. CDR3 sequence: CSVGPSGNRELFF. The DNA sequence is TGCAGCGTTGGGCCTAGCGGGAACAGGGAGCTGTTTTTT.